This T cell receptor beta chain was captured by sequencing in a study of follicular helper T cells after annual influenza vaccination. This clone has only one observation. Its antigen is not identified. TCRdb's copy holds only in-frame clones and misses some; the assay was immunoSEQ multiplex PCR. The sample yields 6,000 to 9,500 clones, less than 90% seen once. Study-wide results and caveats: Only roughly 9-21% of analyzed cells yielded productive TCRB sequences. Yearly vaccinations repeatedly recalled conserved clonotypes in ICOS+CD38+ cTfh.

There are 16 residues in the CDR3. Trimming shortened V by 3 bases and J by 4 bases, and 18 bases separated the two germline ends. Germline values: CDR1 SGHTA, CDR2 FQGNSA. Described time point: 2014-2015 season, 7 days after vaccination. The sequencing here drew on CXCR5+ CD38- circulating T follicular helper cells from blood, taken 7 days after influenza vaccination. The subset is: circulating Tfh, non-naive CD4+CXCR5+PD-1+ (ICOS+CD38+ or ICOS-CD38-). The chain is built from TRBV7-2 and TRBJ1-2; D unclear. The TCR comes from an adult who received the influenza vaccine. CDR3 bases: TGTGCCAGCAGCTTTACATCTGGTGCAGATCTCTATGGCTACACCTTC. Protein product: CASSFTSGADLYGYTF.